This T cell receptor (beta chain) was retrieved from a study of Ad26.COV2.S vaccination and SARS-CoV-2 variants (dated by TCRdb to the early 2020s). As for the study more broadly: TCRbeta repertoire sequencing was used to assess the specificity and breadth of SARS-CoV-2-reactive T cell receptors after Ad26.COV2.S vaccination. The TCR-sequenced set comprised approximately 32 samples: around 20 Ad26.COV2.S vaccine recipients, 5 placebo recipients and 8 SARS-CoV-2 convalescent individuals. The full study reports these points: The authors noted that total T cell responses may have been underestimated by the TCR breadth and depth analyses. Substantial breadth of spike-specific CD8+ and CD4+ T cell responses was reported after vaccination. Higher spike-specific TCR breadth was observed in Ad26.COV2.S recipients than in placebo recipients (P = 0.0014). Vaccine and placebo recipients had similar non-spike TCR breadth, a finding consistent with the vaccine containing only spike.

As regards this clone: The target of this receptor is not known. Within one base of it there is no much larger clone, and no base qualities were kept.

TCRbeta CDR3 regions were sequenced with the immunoSEQ Assay. After extraction, genomic DNA underwent amplification by bias-controlled multiplex PCR, followed by high-throughput sequencing. The original methods were these. To quantify the absolute abundance of each unique TCRbeta CDR3 region, sequences were collapsed and filtered. T cell fraction was estimated by normalizing TCRbeta template counts to usable DNA, with usable DNA measured through amplification of reference genes found in all nucleated cells. Repertoire TCRs were annotated as SARS-CoV-2-specific by exact matching of V gene, CDR3 amino acid sequence and J gene to a known reactive TCR set. The reference SARS-CoV-2 TCR set was derived from MIRA and filtered for enrichment in COVID-19-positive ImmuneCODE repertoires, a step that removed public or cross-reactive TCRs. Based on the MIRA antigens, annotated TCRs were further analysed at the level of specific ORF or position within ORF. Depth was the summed frequency of annotated unique rearrangements, while breadth was defined as annotated unique rearrangements over total unique productive rearrangements. Two-sided Wilcoxon rank-sum tests were used to compare TCR breadth between groups. Not all clones reach the TCRdb copy of this immuneACCESS table, which keeps in-frame sequences only. Checked studies attribute under half of the gap to unresolved V genes and leave the rest unexplained. V, J and clone size are taken as reported in that table, and D and trimming were inferred from the DNA itself. The sample table records over 110,000 clones; roughly 88% of these occur just once. The ten largest clones capture around 5% of the sample.

Interpreted using the paper, the time point label stands for: individuals recovered from natural SARS-CoV-2 infection. This specimen consisted of peripheral blood, obtained after recovery from COVID-19. This TCR came from a human donor who had recovered from COVID-19.

The bases are TGCGCCAGCAGCTTGGATAGGGTCTCGGGCTCCTATAATTCACCCCTCCACTTT. It is translated as CASSLDRVSGSYNSPLHF. The sequence joins TRBV5-1 to TRBJ1-6; the D segment cannot be called with confidence. V gives up 0 bases and J gives up 0 bases, and the segment between their germline ends measures 13 bases. Spanning cysteine to phenylalanine, the CDR3 consists of 18 amino acids. The CDR3 DNA has 54 bases and is translated from base 1. The germline V gene sets CDR1 to SGHRS and CDR2 to YFSETQ.